This T cell receptor (beta chain) emerged from a study of T cell responses to AZD1222 COVID-19 vaccine (TCRdb year 2021). Regarding the complete study: AZD1222 recipients whose second dose came at about 4 weeks and those whose second dose came at about 12 weeks were combined into one group, since spike-specific TCR depth and breadth did not differ between the two schedules. A total of around 240 trial participants underwent TCR sequencing, of whom 200 to 220 received two doses of AZD1222 and about 25 received two doses of the MenACWY control vaccine. Trial participants were enrolled into age subgroups of 18-55, 56-69 and 70-plus years, which contained 148, 28 and 57 TCR-sequenced participants, respectively. Beyond this particular receptor, the publication reports: Conclusions about previously exposed vaccinees are limited, since just 6 or 7 AZD1222 recipients were seropositive for SARS-CoV-2 at baseline. After two AZD1222 doses, both the breadth and the depth of spike-specific TCRs were significantly higher than at day 0 and than in MenACWY recipients. Participants were mostly white British and included more females than males, and it was suggested by the authors that clonal diversity may have been underestimated. Epitopes outside the regions mutated in the B.1.351 and B.1.1.7 variants were reportedly recognized by nearly half of the unique spike-specific TCRs. The 56-69-year group was small, and its depth increase did not reach significance, likely because of low power. The vaccine-associated CD4 TCRs covered the entire spike protein, and the dominant responses fell in regions 160-218 and 743-854. Because no day 14 peak-response samples were available, repertoires were characterized only after the peak T cell response.

Comments on this clone: Its antigen specificity is not known. No much larger clone is present one base from it, and per-base qualities are unavailable.

According to the study, the label for this sample's time point signals: baseline before first vaccination. Vaccinee samples were obtained from the UK trials COV001 and COV002, which included a single-blind randomized controlled phase 2/3 trial of AZD1222 (ChAdOx1 nCoV-19) in healthy adults. Trial participant PBMC samples were collected at day 0 and day 28 after the second dose for TCRbeta chain sequencing. CDR1 is given as LNHDA and CDR2 as SQIVND, both from the germline V gene (reference sequence). The junction carries 21 bases between V and J, which are trimmed by 6 bases and 2 bases respectively. From its cysteine to its phenylalanine, the CDR3 spans 17 amino acids. This entry keeps only the CDR3 DNA: 51 bases, framed from base 1. The CDR3 regions of human TCRbeta chains were analyzed by immunosequencing. The published analysis was carried out like this. Repertoire TCRs were checked for matches against a reference library of SARS-CoV-2-specific TCRs that had been generated using the MIRA antigen-specificity platform. Breadth meant the fraction of unique TCRs that were SARS-CoV-2-associated, whereas depth meant the fraction of total T cells that were SARS-CoV-2-associated. Each spike-specific TCR was assigned to its reactive spike region and to a CD4 or CD8 class using the MIRA data. Log10-transformed breadth and depth values were compared by one-way ANOVA with Sidak's multiple comparisons tests. The table comes from immuneACCESS by way of TCRdb, which keeps in-frame sequences with V and J called. Part of the clones is missing from these tables; in studies checked, under half for an unresolved V gene and the rest for unknown reasons. The V and J calls and clone size were taken over from that table, and D and trimming were inferred from the DNA. The sample yields over 120,000 clones; around 92% were counted once. 1.5% to 2% of the sample belongs to the ten largest clones.

The sequences come from peripheral blood, collected on day 0 of AZD1222 vaccination. The clonotype originates from an adult in good health. The chain uses TRBV19 and TRBJ2-3; the D gene may be TRBD1 or TRBD2, since each aligns over 7 bases. At the DNA level, the sequence is TGTGCCAGTAGGCGCGGGGGAACCGGGACAGACACAGATACGCAGTATTTT. This is translated as CASRRGGTGTDTDTQYF.